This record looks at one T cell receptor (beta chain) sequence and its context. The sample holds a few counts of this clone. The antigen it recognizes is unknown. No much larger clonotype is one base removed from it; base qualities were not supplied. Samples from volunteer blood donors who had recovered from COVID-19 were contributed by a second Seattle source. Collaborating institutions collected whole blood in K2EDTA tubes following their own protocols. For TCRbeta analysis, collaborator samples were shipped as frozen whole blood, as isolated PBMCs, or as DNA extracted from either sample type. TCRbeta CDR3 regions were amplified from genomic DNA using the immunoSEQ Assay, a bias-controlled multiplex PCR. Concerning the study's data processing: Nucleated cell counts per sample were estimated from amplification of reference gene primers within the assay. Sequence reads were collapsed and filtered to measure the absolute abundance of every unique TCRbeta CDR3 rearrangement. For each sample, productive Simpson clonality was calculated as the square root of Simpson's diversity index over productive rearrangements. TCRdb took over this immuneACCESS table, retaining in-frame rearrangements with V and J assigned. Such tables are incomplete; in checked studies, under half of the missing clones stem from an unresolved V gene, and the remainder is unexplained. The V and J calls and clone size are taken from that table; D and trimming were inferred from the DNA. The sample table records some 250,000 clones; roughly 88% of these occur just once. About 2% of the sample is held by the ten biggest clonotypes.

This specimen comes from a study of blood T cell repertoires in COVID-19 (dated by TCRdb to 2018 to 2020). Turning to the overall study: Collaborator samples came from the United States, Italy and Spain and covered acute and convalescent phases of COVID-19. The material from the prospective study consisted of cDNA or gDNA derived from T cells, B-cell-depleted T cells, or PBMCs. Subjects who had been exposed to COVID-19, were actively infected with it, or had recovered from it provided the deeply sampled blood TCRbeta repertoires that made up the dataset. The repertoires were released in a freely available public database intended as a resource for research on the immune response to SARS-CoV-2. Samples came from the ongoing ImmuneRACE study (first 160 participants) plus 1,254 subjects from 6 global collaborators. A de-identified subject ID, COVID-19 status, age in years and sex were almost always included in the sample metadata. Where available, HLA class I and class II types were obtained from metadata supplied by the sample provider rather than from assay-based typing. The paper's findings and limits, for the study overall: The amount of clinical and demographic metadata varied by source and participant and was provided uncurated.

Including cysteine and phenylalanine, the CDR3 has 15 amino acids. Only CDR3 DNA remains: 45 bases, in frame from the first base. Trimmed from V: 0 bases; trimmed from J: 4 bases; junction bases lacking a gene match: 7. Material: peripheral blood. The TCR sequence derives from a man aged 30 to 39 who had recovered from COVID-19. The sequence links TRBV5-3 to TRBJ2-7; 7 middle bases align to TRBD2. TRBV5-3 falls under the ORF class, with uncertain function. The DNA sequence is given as TGTGCCAGAAGCTTGGGGCTAGCGGACACTTACGAGCAGTACTTC. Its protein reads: CARSLGLADTYEQYF.